The 27 T cell receptor beta chains reported below all come from one sample, sequenced in a study of relationships among human T cell subsets. Semiquantitative ARM-PCR amplified T cell receptor alpha and beta CDR3 regions from mRNA. Tagged nested gene-specific primers were used first, then communal superprimers amplified exponentially. TCRdb processed the multiplex PCR reads anew with MiXCR; each CDR3 protein has one entry. This table holds 7,000 or so distinct CDR3 sequences, roughly 70% found once. Anti-CD45RA microbeads isolated naive and transitional T cells from pooled CD4+ and CD8+ cells. The sequencing sample was made of naive and transitional (CD45RA+) T cells sorted from blood. These receptors all stem from a middle-aged man in good health.

The chain carries TRBV5-1 and TRBJ2-3, with 8 bases identical to TRBD1. Germline trimming cut 5 bases from V and 4 bases from J; bases unmatched to any gene: 9. Per the germline V gene, CDR1 is SGHRS and CDR2 is YFSETQ. The CDR3 length is 15 residues. The CDR3 region is CASRSTGGFADTQYF. For the CDR3, the DNA is TGCGCCAGCAGATCAACAGGGGGGTTCGCAGATACGCAGTATTTT.

The gene calls are TRBV13 and TRBJ2-4, with D uncertain. This CDR3 is built from 19 residues. With 4 bases removed from V and 0 bases from J, the gap between germline ends came to 22 bases. Germline V CDR1 and CDR2: PRHDT, FYEKMQ (reference sequence). CDR3 protein: CASSYRPRRVDIAKNIQYF. The CDR3 nucleotides read TGTGCCAGCAGCTACCGACCAAGGCGAGTGGATATAGCCAAAAACATTCAGTACTTC. The full variable domain, in which reference TRBV13 and TRBJ2-4 provide the parts outside the CDR3, is AAGVIQSPRHLIKEKRETATLKCYPIPRHDTVYWYQQGPGQDPQFLISFYEKMQSDKGSIPDRFSAQQFSDYHSELNMSSLELGDSALYFCASSYRPRRVDIAKNIQYFGAGTRLSVL.

The chain combines TRBV20-1 with TRBJ2-2; D is uncertain. V lost 0 bases and J 4 bases, leaving 12 bases between the germline ends. The CDR3 extends over 15 amino acids. CDR1 is DFQATT, CDR2 SNEGSKA, per germline (reference sequence). CDR3 amino acids: CSARDSASLTGELFF. The CDR3 DNA reads TGCAGTGCTAGAGATTCCGCCTCCCTCACCGGGGAGCTGTTTTTT.

This clonotype has only a few counts. The CDR3 here is CSVGTGTSGYNEQFF. CDR3 sequence (DNA): TGCAGCGTTGGCACCGGGACTAGCGGATACAATGAGCAGTTCTTC. The chain is built from TRBV29-1 and TRBJ2-1, with TRBD2 matching over 11 bases. The CDR3 loop spans 15 amino acids. Germline CDR1 SQVTM, CDR2 ANQGSEA. Unmatched junction bases numbered 6, after V lost 4 bases and J lost 4 bases.

This clonotype came up a few times. This sequence joins TRBV5-1 and TRBJ2-1, with 8 bases matching TRBD2. V lost 4 bases, J lost 7 bases, and 10 bases stayed unmatched. This CDR3 spans 15 amino acids. CDR1 is SGHRS, CDR2 YFSETQ, per germline. This CDR3 is CASSAAPTSANEQFF. In nucleotides, the CDR3 is TGCGCCAGCAGCGCGGCCCCGACTAGCGCGAATGAGCAGTTCTTC.

This clonotype was observed a few times. The chain links TRBV28 to TRBJ2-6; D gene ambiguous. Germline assignment: CDR1 MDHEN and CDR2 SYDVKM. The germline V and J ends were trimmed by 6 bases and 2 bases, with 14 bases remaining between them. This CDR3 region has 16 residues. The CDR3 region is CASRAFGEAGANVLTF. The CDR3 nucleotides are TGTGCCAGCAGAGCCTTCGGAGAGGCTGGGGCCAACGTCCTGACTTTC.

The gene calls are TRBV5-6 and TRBJ1-3; D ambiguous. Trimming removed 0 bases at V and 0 bases at J, with 7 bases between. Germline V gene data show CDR1 as SGHDT and CDR2 as YYEEEE. The CDR3 has 15 amino acids. CDR3 bases: TGTGCCAGCAGCTTGGGTCTCATCTCTGGAAACACCATATATTTT. Translation: CASSLGLISGNTIYF.

The J gene is TRBJ2-5, the V gene TRBV18; no definite D call. The CDR3 covers 14 residues. The V end was cut by 10 bases, the J end by 0 bases, with 15 bases between. The germline V gene encodes CDR1 KGHSH and CDR2 LQKENI. The CDR3 DNA reads as TGTGCCACCCTGACCAGTGGAGACCAAGAGACCCAGTACTTC. Translated, it gives CATLTSGDQETQYF.

V is TRBV28 and J is TRBJ1-5; no definite D call. The CDR3 loop spans 14 amino acids. Looked up from germline, CDR1 is MDHEN and CDR2 is SYDVKM. V was pared by 5 bases and J by 6 bases, with 14 bases between. The CDR3 protein is CASSGRVEGQPQHF. CDR3 nucleotide sequence: TGTGCCAGCAGTGGTAGGGTAGAAGGTCAGCCCCAGCATTTT.

Note on this clonotype: At one end, the junction sequence differs from germline, possibly due to a read error. This CDR3 reads CASSGFSTDTQYF. CDR3 coding DNA: TGTGCTAGCAGCGGGTTTAGCACAGATACGCAGTATTTT. The gene calls are TRBV7-7 and TRBJ2-3; TRBD2 might be the D (6 bases). Germline V gives CDR1 SSHAT, CDR2 FNYEAQ (reference sequence). This CDR3 region has 13 residues.

The chain is built from TRBV11-2 and TRBJ2-3; 7 nucleotides match TRBD2. Trimming took 6 bases from V and 0 from J; bases not matched to a gene: 0. The CDR3 runs 13 residues. CDR1 is SGHAT and CDR2 is FQNNGV in the germline V gene. As DNA, the CDR3 is TGTGCCAGCAGTAGCGGGAGCACAGATACGCAGTATTTT. It is translated as CASSSGSTDTQYF.

The chain links TRBV12-3 or TRBV12-4 to TRBJ2-5; D may be TRBD1 (5 bases). The CDR3 is 14 amino acids. With 2 bases removed from V and 1 base from J, the gap between germline ends came to 8 bases. In nucleotides, the CDR3 is TGTGCCAGCAGTTTAAGGGGAACCCAAGAGACCCAGTACTTC. It is translated as CASSLRGTQETQYF.

This clonotype was detected only once. The V gene is TRBV29-1, the J gene TRBJ2-5; D not certain. V was shortened by 4 bases and J by 5 bases, with 14 bases between the two germline ends. Germline lookup yields CDR1 SQVTM and CDR2 ANQGSEA. The CDR3 is 13 amino acids. In DNA form, the CDR3 reads TGCAGCGTTGGGTCTGGGTTTATGGAGACCCAGTACTTC. It encodes CSVGSGFMETQYF.

The V call is TRBV29-1, the J call TRBJ2-3; D is perhaps TRBD1 (6 bases). The CDR3 spans 13 residues. V was trimmed by 7 bases and J by 2 bases, leaving 13 bases between them. The V gene's germline CDR1 is SQVTM and CDR2 ANQGSEA. CDR3 sequence: CSGTRDTTDTQYF. In DNA, the CDR3 is TGCAGCGGGACCCGGGACACCACAGATACGCAGTATTTT.

This sequence joins TRBV6-2 or TRBV6-3 and TRBJ2-1, with 8 bases lining up with TRBD2. The CDR3 covers 13 residues. V shed 1 base and J 11 bases; nucleotides not matched to a gene: 4. CDR1 and CDR2 from the germline V gene are MNHEY and SVGEGT. The CDR3 region has the DNA TGTGCCAGCAGTTACTGGGGACTAGAGAAGCAGTTCTTC. It translates to CASSYWGLEKQFF.

The rearrangement uses TRBV28 and TRBJ2-1; no firm D call. Trimming removed 8 bases from V and 0 bases from J, with 11 bases in between. The CDR3 length is 14 residues. CDR1 and CDR2 (germline): MDHEN, SYDVKM. The CDR3 loop is CASYSRTSYNEQFF. DNA for the CDR3: TGTGCCAGCTATAGCAGGACCTCCTACAATGAGCAGTTCTTC.

The V and J genes are TRBV18 and TRBJ2-3; D could derive from TRBD1 or TRBD2 (5 bases each). Germline V lookup: CDR1 KGHSH, CDR2 LQKENI. Trimming cost V 3 bases and J 4 bases, with 17 bases left between them. This CDR3 is built from 16 residues. The CDR3 DNA follows: TGTGCCAGCTCACCTACTGGACATCCGCGGGCAGATACGCAGTATTTT. Its protein is CASSPTGHPRADTQYF.

With regard to this clonotype: A junction boundary mismatches the germline segment, possibly from a read error. The chain uses TRBV5-4 and TRBJ2-3, with D unresolved. This CDR3 is built from 12 residues. CDR1 and CDR2 (germline): SGHNT, YYREEE (reference sequence). CDR3 DNA sequence: TGCGCCAGCAGCTTATACACAGATACGCAGTATTTT. It encodes CASSLYTDTQYF. The full variable domain, in which reference TRBV5-4 and TRBJ2-3 provide the parts outside the CDR3, is ETGVTQSPTHLIKTRGQQVTLRCSSQSGHNTVSWYQQALGQGPQFIFQYYREEENGRGNFPPRFSGLQFPNYSSELNVNALELDDSALYLCASSLYTDTQYFGPGTRLTVL.

The chain couples TRBV15 to TRBJ2-7; D may correspond to TRBD1 or TRBD2 (6 bases each). Trimming left V 7 bases short and J 4 bases short, with 14 bases between. The CDR3 sequence is 13 residues long. Germline V gene sequence: CDR1 LNHNV, CDR2 YYDKDF (reference sequence). CDR3 residues: CATTGEDSYEQYF. The CDR3 nucleotides read TGTGCCACCACCGGGGAGGACAGTTACGAGCAGTACTTC.

This rearrangement joins TRBV28 to TRBJ1-2, with D possibly being TRBD1 (6 bases). The CDR3 is 15 residues long. Looked up from germline, CDR1 is MDHEN and CDR2 is SYDVKM. Trimming took off 1 base at V and 0 bases at J, with 9 bases between the two ends. The CDR3 region has the DNA TGTGCCAGCAGTTTATTCGGGGGCCCTAACTATGGCTACACCTTC. This codes for CASSLFGGPNYGYTF.

This chain connects TRBV12-3 or TRBV12-4 to TRBJ1-1; 10 bases match TRBD1. The CDR3 has 16 residues. V was clipped by 5 bases and J by 5 bases; unmatched bases: 11. The CDR3, as DNA: TGTGCCAGCAGTATCCGGGACAGGGGAGAGAAGACTGAAGCTTTCTTT. Translating gives CASSIRDRGEKTEAFF.

J is TRBJ2-1 and V is TRBV12-3 or TRBV12-4; tentatively, D is TRBD1 or TRBD2 (5 bases each). V lost 4 bases and J lost 8, with 15 bases in between. The CDR3 length is 14 residues. DNA of the CDR3: TGTGCCAGCAGTTCGGGGCTTGAGGGGCATGAGCAGTTCTTC. This translates into CASSSGLEGHEQFF.

The rearrangement uses TRBV10-2 and TRBJ2-7; 11 bases match TRBD1. The CDR3 spans 14 residues. V was pared by 10 bases and J by 0 bases, with 5 bases of the junction left unmatched. Germline loops: CDR1 WSHSY, CDR2 SAAADI. CDR3 bases: TGCGCCATTGCGGACAGGGGGCCCTCCTACGAGCAGTACTTC. Residues: CAIADRGPSYEQYF.

This clonotype was observed a handful of times. V and J are TRBV19 and TRBJ2-7, with D hard to call. CDR1 and CDR2 (germline): LNHDA, SQIVND (reference sequence). The CDR3 is 13 residues long. V was pared by 3 bases and J by 5 bases, with 11 bases between. CDR3 sequence: CASSMRLGNEQYF. DNA for the CDR3: TGTGCCAGTAGTATGCGTCTGGGGAACGAGCAGTACTTC.

This clonotype was recorded only once. This rearrangement joins TRBV13 to TRBJ2-1; D possibly uses TRBD1 or TRBD2 (5 bases each). This CDR3 region has 14 residues. V lost 4 bases to trimming and J lost 6 bases, with 13 bases between them. Germline loops: CDR1 PRHDT, CDR2 FYEKMQ (reference sequence). CDR3 residues: CASSYRDPFNEQFF. DNA for the CDR3: TGTGCCAGCAGCTACCGGGACCCGTTCAATGAGCAGTTCTTC.

Concerning this clonotype: Germline and junction disagree at one end, which may indicate a read error. J is TRBJ1-1 and V is TRBV7-7; D call uncertain. Germline values: CDR1 SSHAT, CDR2 FNYEAQ (reference sequence). The CDR3 is made up of 13 amino acids. The CDR3 DNA is TGTGCTAGCAGCTTAACGGACAACACTGAAGCTTTCTTT. Its protein is CASSLTDNTEAFF.

In this sample, this clonotype turned up a few times. The V and J genes are TRBV19 and TRBJ2-2; D gene ambiguous. The germline V and J ends were trimmed by 1 base and 4 bases, with 4 bases remaining between them. The CDR3 consists of 13 residues. Looked up from germline, CDR1 is LNHDA and CDR2 is SQIVND (reference sequence). CDR3 DNA: TGTGCCAGTAGTATAGGAGGCACCGGGGAGCTGTTTTTT. It is translated as CASSIGGTGELFF.